This T cell receptor (beta chain) was captured in a study of control samples from healthy donors and cancer patients. A single count supports this clone. Method: immunoSEQ multiplex PCR; TCRdb's copy keeps in-frame clones and lacks some. The sample consists of around 100,000 clones, roughly 89% of them appearing once. J was trimmed by 7 bases and V by 5 bases; bases with no gene match: 10. CDR1 is SEHNR and CDR2 is FQNEAQ in the germline V gene (reference sequence). The CDR3 runs 17 residues. The receptor was derived from a man in his 60s with lung cancer. The rearrangement uses TRBV7-9 and TRBJ1-6; TRBD1 matches at 11 bases. Sequenced sample: PBMCs. In nucleotides, the CDR3 is TGTGCCAGCAGCCGAGGGGGACAGGGGGTTTGGAATTCACCCCTCCACTTT. Translating it yields CASSRGGQGVWNSPLHF.